What follows is one T cell receptor beta chain and its context. This sample was included in a study of T cells in Graves' hyperthyroidism and ophthalmopathy. The CDR3 totals 14 residues. The germline V gene has CDR1 SEHNR and CDR2 FQNEAQ (reference sequence). Trimming shortened V by 5 bases and J by 6 bases, and 16 bases separated the two germline ends. Authors of the study amplified TCR beta CDR3 regions from RNA transcripts. When the TCR CDR3 underwent first-round RT-PCR, the HTBI primer set was used. In TCRdb, the multiplex PCR reads were re-called with MiXCR into one record per CDR3 protein. Of around 580,000 distinct CDR3 sequences in the sample, over 15% were seen once.

Material: blood. The chain is built from TRBV7-9 and TRBJ1-2; a weak D match, TRBD1 (6 bases). This TCR came from a woman aged 18 to 35 with Graves' hyperthyroidism. The CDR3 loop is CASSPTTGKDGYTF. Here the CDR3 DNA reads TGTGCCAGCAGCCCAACAACAGGGAAAGATGGCTACACCTTC.